The 3 T cell receptor beta chains given below trace back to one sample, sequenced in a study of CD8 T cells in Susac syndrome (dated by TCRdb to the late 2010s). The library was made by the immunoSEQ multiplex PCR assay. RNA was extracted using the RNeasy kit, and roughly 0.45 to 1 ug of the RNA was reverse transcribed with random hexamers. TCRdb's own reprocessing of the public reads used fastp at Q25 and MiXCR and kept productive beta chains. Each CDR3 protein gets just one entry, which takes the most common genes and DNA from the rows behind it. This sample lists roughly 110,000 distinct CDR3 sequences; around 92% were detected once. In total, the top ten clones hold about 0.11% of the sample. The sequencing input was CD8+ T cells from PBMCs. These receptors were taken from a human donor in good health.

This chain joins TRBV27 and TRBJ2-3, with 9 positions matching TRBD2. Germline V CDR1 and CDR2: MNHEY, SMNVEV (reference sequence). Trimming removed 6 bases from V and 4 bases from J; junction bases left unmatched: 17. The CDR3 totals 18 residues. Here the CDR3 DNA reads TGTGCCAGCAGACTATACTCAGTAGCGGGAGAAGGTTCAGATACGCAGTATTTT. Translated, it gives CASRLYSVAGEGSDTQYF.

This chain links TRBV12-3 or TRBV12-4 with TRBJ2-2; TRBD1 aligns across 9 bases. Trimming at V came to 6 bases and at J to 3 bases, leaving 5 bases not matched to a gene. This CDR3 spans 15 amino acids. The CDR3 DNA is TGTGCCAGCAGGGGTGGGACAGGGTACACCGGGGAGCTGTTTTTT. This encodes CASRGGTGYTGELFF.

This chain connects TRBV23-1 to TRBJ1-1; 10 bases match TRBD1. TRBV23-1 is annotated as an ORF whose role is uncertain. CDR3 size: 16 residues. Trimming cost V 4 bases and J 5 bases; bases outside gene matches: 10. The CDR3 DNA follows: TGCGCCAGCAGTCGACGACAGGGGGCGCGACGGACTGAAGCTTTCTTT. Its translation: CASSRRQGARRTEAFF.